Below are 10 T cell receptor beta chains sequenced from a single sample in a study of blood T cell repertoires in COVID-19. Generated by immunoSEQ multiplex PCR, the TCRdb table keeps only in-frame clones and is missing some. Of under 300,000 clones in the sample, around 90% were seen once. The specimen was peripheral blood. These receptors were collected from a man between 25 and 39 years old with COVID-19, enrolled during active disease.

The chain links TRBV27 to TRBJ2-2; D not resolved. In germline, CDR1 is MNHEY, CDR2 SMNVEV (reference sequence). The germline V and J ends were trimmed by 5 bases and 1 base, with 8 bases remaining between them. This CDR3 comprises 14 residues. The CDR3 nucleotides are TGTGCCAGCAGTAAGAGACAGAACACCGGGGAGCTGTTTTTT. Protein sequence: CASSKRQNTGELFF.

The chain has TRBV10-1 and TRBJ2-1; D is perhaps TRBD2 (7 bases). V was clipped by 6 bases and J by 3 bases, with 15 bases between them. Germline loops: CDR1 WNHNN, CDR2 SYGVQD (reference sequence). The CDR3 runs 15 residues. CDR3 protein: CASSIGGGNYNEQFF. CDR3 bases: TGCGCCAGCAGCATTGGGGGGGGCAACTACAATGAGCAGTTCTTC.

This sequence joins TRBV5-4 and TRBJ2-5; 8 bases map to TRBD2. The CDR3 has 13 residues. V lost 0 bases and J lost 6; bases outside the gene matches: 1. Per germline, CDR1 SGHNT and CDR2 YYREEE (reference sequence). CDR3 amino acids: CASSLAGGQTQYF. For the CDR3, the DNA is TGTGCCAGCAGCTTGGCGGGGGGGCAGACCCAGTACTTC. Combining the CDR3 with reference TRBV5-4 and TRBJ2-5 gives the whole variable domain ETGVTQSPTHLIKTRGQQVTLRCSSQSGHNTVSWYQQALGQGPQFIFQYYREEENGRGNFPPRFSGLQFPNYSSELNVNALELDDSALYLCASSLAGGQTQYFGPGTRLLVL.

This clone was observed once. The chain is built from TRBV6-2 or TRBV6-3 and TRBJ2-1; tentatively, D is TRBD1 (6 bases). CDR3 length: 12 amino acids. The V gene lost 6 bases and the J gene lost 8 bases, with 11 bases spanning the gap. The germline CDR1 and CDR2 sequences are MNHEY and SVGEGT. Written as DNA, the CDR3 is TGTGCCAGCAGCCTAGGGGGATATGAGCAGTTCTTC. It encodes CASSLGGYEQFF.

This chain links TRBV18 with TRBJ2-5; tentative D call: TRBD2 (5 bases). This CDR3 region has 14 residues. Trimming cost V 3 bases and J 1 base, with 9 bases left between them. Germline V gene data show CDR1 as KGHSH and CDR2 as LQKENI. In DNA, the CDR3 is TGTGCCAGCTCACCTCCGGGAACCCAAGAGACCCAGTACTTC. It specifies CASSPPGTQETQYF.

The chain combines TRBV7-9 with TRBJ1-2, with D possibly TRBD1 on 6 matching bases. V was pared by 2 bases and J by 7 bases, with 11 bases between. The CDR3 contains 13 residues. The germline V gene encodes CDR1 SEHNR and CDR2 FQNEAQ (reference sequence). The DNA of the CDR3 is TGTGCCAGCAGCTTACTTACAGGGTTTGGCTACACCTTC. Translated: CASSLLTGFGYTF.

V gene TRBV7-7 combines with J gene TRBJ2-3, with D possibly TRBD2 on 5 matching bases. The CDR3 extends over 14 amino acids. Trimming shortened V by 0 bases and J by 6 bases, and 10 bases separated the two germline ends. The V gene's germline CDR1 is SSHAT and CDR2 FNYEAQ (reference sequence). The CDR3 coding sequence is TGTGCCAGCAGCTTAGCCCGGGGATCGGATACGCAGTATTTT. Its translation: CASSLARGSDTQYF.

This chain links TRBV7-9 with TRBJ1-1; 7 nucleotides line up with TRBD1. This CDR3 has 14 residues. The V and J ends lost 5 bases and 4 bases, in that order; junction bases with no gene match: 7. CDR1 and CDR2 (germline): SEHNR, FQNEAQ (reference sequence). The CDR3 nucleotides are TGTGCCAGCAGCCAAAACAGGGGAAGCACTGAAGCTTTCTTT. This translates into CASSQNRGSTEAFF.

The V gene is TRBV2, the J gene TRBJ2-1; no clear D gene. The germline V gene has CDR1 SNHLY and CDR2 FYNNEI. V was clipped by 3 bases and J by 9 bases, with 6 bases between them. The CDR3 has 11 residues. The CDR3 is CASSDFSEQFF. CDR3 in DNA: TGTGCCAGCAGTGATTTTAGTGAGCAGTTCTTC.

The chain recombines TRBV28 with TRBJ2-3; D uncertain. Trimming stripped 7 bases from V and 5 bases from J, with 16 bases between. CDR3 size: 14 residues. Per the germline V gene, CDR1 is MDHEN and CDR2 is SYDVKM. Here the CDR3 DNA reads TGTGCCAGCACTTCCTTGCTAGTCGGAGATACGCAGTATTTT. Amino acid sequence: CASTSLLVGDTQYF.